This T cell receptor beta chain appears in the sequencing data of a study of coeliac disease. Study-level points and caveats: Published gliadin-specific TRB sequences appeared in about 50% of the 18 coeliac samples, 1 of 6 controls. In active celiac disease, intraepithelial and lamina propria TRB and TRG repertoires were less clonal than controls.

As to this clone: As yet, its antigen is unknown.

Profiled with immunoSEQ multiplex PCR; TCRdb holds only in-frame clones, not every one. The repertoire consists of approximately 2,000 clones, with under 80% occurring once and the leading ten covering approximately 20%. In germline, CDR1 is MDHEN, CDR2 SYDVKM. The CDR3 spans 19 residues. The J gene is TRBJ2-5, the V gene TRBV28; 10 positions match TRBD2. The DNA end is more similar to TRBJ2-7, so the J call may be wrong. This sequence originates from a woman in her 50s with celiac disease on a gluten-free diet. Sequencing was done on a sample of lamina propria lymphocytes from the gut. CDR3 loop: CASSLSLAGDHPRYYEQYF. In DNA, the CDR3 is TGTGCCAGCAGTTTATCTCTAGCGGGGGATCACCCCCGTTATTACGAGCAGTACTTC.